This T cell receptor (beta chain) appears in the sequencing data of a study of cytomegalovirus exposure and HLA in healthy donors (dated by TCRdb to about 2017). Describing the broader study: According to an earlier analysis of 450 to 650 of the donors, about 190 million T cells yielded 90 million to 140 million unique TCR beta sequences and about 280 Gb of sequence data. An early release that covered more than 550 HLA-typed donors contained around 300 gigabases of sequencing data and approximately 85 million unique TCR sequences. Among the approximately 400 genotyped donors, around 81% belonged to the genetic ancestry cluster associated with self-reported Caucasian donors. The aim of the study was to test whether cataloging public T cell receptors could identify signatures of past pathogen exposure. The study used immunosequencing to profile the T cell repertoires of approximately 690 subjects and linked those repertoires to cytomegalovirus serostatus. Along with the approximately 700-subject first cohort, a separate validation cohort of approximately 110 different subjects was used. The study combined high-throughput TCR immunosequencing, statistical association of individual TCRs with disease status, and machine learning to predict cytomegalovirus infection status. A later analysis re-examined previously published TCR beta repertoires from more than 650 donors and added high-resolution HLA genotyping to investigate patterns of TCR occurrence. Rather than drawing on any new phenotypic data, the later analysis identified candidate immune exposures from TCR beta sequences and the way those sequences occurred across donors. An earlier analysis of 587 of the donors used high-throughput TCR beta sequencing to judge whether each TCR beta V gene segment behaved as functional or pseudogenic. Donor age, sex, ethnicity and CMV serostatus were compiled alongside the repertoire data. In a later genetic analysis, genome-wide SNP genotypes for about 65% of the roughly 700 donors were used, and that subset was treated as a discovery cohort. All discovery cohort repertoires had been generated on a single sequencing platform. HLA typing covered class I and class II loci at four-digit resolution. The number of typed donors differed by locus: roughly 620-630 for A, B, C, DRB1 and DQB1; approximately 530 for DQA1; approximately 600 for DPA1; and 400 to 480 for DPB1. Roughly 5 DR-DQ haplotypes were handled as single units for association and clustering because linkage in the cohort was strong. On average, over 200,000 unique TCR beta nucleotide sequences were sequenced per donor among some 430 genotyped donors of the cohort, with 15% to 20% of those sequences being non-productive. The full study reports these points: The 87-base-pair reads could not distinguish some IMGT-functional V segments, including TRBV6-2 and TRBV6-3, so those segments were excluded. This cohort had only TCR beta chains sequenced, and the lack of alpha or paired-chain data limited which features could be detected. CMV serostatus was the only immune exposure information available for the cohort. The sequencing pipeline was judged likely to have produced a cluster of highly shared sequence variants as a technical artifact. In both the original and validation cohorts, the classifier was reported to diagnose cytomegalovirus status with high specificity and sensitivity. An earlier analysis of around 540 of the donors showed that most TCR beta V segments appeared in productive rearrangements either about 87% or about 30% of the time, which broadly matched IMGT annotations. The authors suggested that the approach could potentially be extended to other disease states and immunological phenotypes. Approximately 16 rarely observed V segments, including chromosome 9 orphons, were excluded from the earlier analysis of a few hundred of the donors because counts were too low. A later genetic analysis associated a missense DCLRE1C variant with V-gene and J-gene trimming of TCR beta chains, and an independent cohort replicated the association. Correlated functional status among segregating V segments might reflect linkage disequilibrium, but an unknown experimental factor could not be ruled out. The study gave a list of more than 150 TCR beta chains associated with cytomegalovirus. In a later analysis, around 17,000 TCR beta sequences were associated with specific HLA alleles at a false discovery rate of 0.05. Because HLA typing was unavailable for some donors at each locus, only the typed subset was used in association tests. In a later analysis, HLA-associated TCR beta chains showed more clonal expansion and lower generation probabilities than non-associated chains that were equally common. When HLA alleles, especially DR and DQ, strongly co-occurred, TCR associations were difficult to assign to individual alleles. A later analysis found that TCR association rates varied across HLA loci, with DRB1 alleles showing the most associated TCRs and HLA-C alleles the fewest. A further reported finding was that TCR beta sequences accurately predicted the HLA-A and HLA-B alleles for most subjects in the first cohort. Presence/absence analyses assumed roughly uniform sequencing depth across donors, an assumption that may not hold. A later analysis found that most CMV-associated TCR beta chains appeared HLA-restricted, with HLA associations seemingly driven largely by CMV exposure. A later genetic analysis reported fewer N-insertions in productive TCRs among donors in an Asian-associated ancestry cluster than the roughly 650-donor mean. In vitro tests confirmed that a few of the cytomegalovirus-associated TCR beta chains recognize cytomegalovirus antigens. Most TCR sequences were observed very rarely across donors, whereas some public TCRs were present in many individuals. A later analysis reported that several top co-occurrence clusters appeared linked to parvovirus B19, influenza, CMV and Epstein-Barr virus.

The cohort consisted of 650 to 700 healthy bone marrow donors. At the time of sampling, every cohort member was nominally healthy, though immune exposures that went unrecorded were likely present. The donor tested CMV seronegative and was one of the 352 seronegative cohort members. Each donor provided a peripheral blood sample, and peripheral blood mononuclear cells were used for TCR beta sequencing. Genomic DNA was extracted from the blood cell samples with the Qiagen DNeasy Blood Extraction Kit. Remarks on this clone: This clone's antigen is unknown. Within one base of it there is no much larger clone, and no base qualities were kept.

From V the trimming removes 4 bases and from J it removes 1 base, while the gene matches leave 16 bases of the junction unaccounted for. The germline V gene gives CDR1 as LGHNA and CDR2 as YNFKEQ. The CDR3 covers 19 residues, taking in both the cysteine and the phenylalanine. CDR3 DNA is the only sequence kept; it has 57 bases, read in frame from the first base. The protocol used for the library was the immunoSEQ multiplex PCR assay. The multiplex PCR relied on a mix of 60 forward primers for TCR Vbeta segments and 13 reverse primers for TCR Jbeta segments. The CDR3 region of rearranged TCR beta genes was amplified from genomic DNA with a multiplex PCR assay. On the Illumina HiSeq System, the amplified TCR beta libraries were sequenced as 87-base-pair reads. In the paper's pipeline: In a later analysis, tens of millions of unique TCR beta chains were counted across the roughly 610 repertoires, and approximately 9.9 million of these chains were shared by at least two donors. To remove PCR and sequencing errors, raw reads were error-corrected and collapsed into unique sequences using a nearest-neighbor algorithm that merged closely related sequences. Alignment of CDR3 sequences to IMGT reference sequences was used to assign V, D and J gene segments. Each retained sequence needed at least a six-nucleotide match to both a V gene segment and a J gene segment. Rearrangements were called productive when the CDR3 lacked stop codons and stayed in frame with V and J; all others were non-productive. Following IMGT convention, CDR3 was defined as the stretch from the second conserved V-encoded cysteine to the conserved J-encoded phenylalanine. The earlier analysis of about 500 of the donors excluded sequences that lacked an unambiguous match to a single V gene segment. An earlier analysis of roughly 590 of the donors called V segments functional above 56.7% productive rearrangements and segregating when the between-donor standard deviation exceeded 5%. A statistical classification framework was developed to diagnose cytomegalovirus status using the catalog of TCR beta chain sequences. V and J gene assignment, in a later analysis, came from comparing TCR nucleotide sequences with IMGT/GENE-DB human TR gene sequences. A later analysis assigned CDR3 sequences and most-parsimonious VDJ recombination scenarios with the TCRdist pipeline. In a later analysis, each TCR beta chain was defined by its CDR3 amino acid sequence together with its V-gene family, and reads lacking a unique V-gene family were excluded. A later analysis removed roughly 590 highly shared, low-generation-probability nucleotide sequences to deal with suspected cross-contamination and a sequencing artifact. A later analysis calculated a clonal expansion index for each public chain from normalized within-repertoire ranks of inferred template counts. In a later analysis, generation probabilities were computed using a VDJ recombination model fitted to out-of-frame rearrangements, and the results were checked against IGoR. In a later analysis, TCR-TCR, TCR-HLA and TCR-CMV co-occurrence was scored with hypergeometric tests, and a repertoire-size bias correction was applied to TCR pairs. False discovery rates were estimated in a later analysis by permuting HLA or CMV assignments 20 times. In a later analysis, co-occurring TCRs were grouped with DBSCAN, and TCRdist sequence similarity was added when clustering was performed within HLA-allele-positive subsets. Co-occurrence clustering excluded repertoires with fewer than 30,000 or more than 120,000 public chains, plus five with anomalous nucleotide sharing. In its TCRdb copy, this immuneACCESS table keeps in-frame sequences only and misses some clones. Where compared with another copy, unresolved V genes explain less than half of these, and the others have no known cause. The V and J calls and clone size were taken over from that table, and D and trimming were inferred from the DNA. This sample lists about 200,000 clones; around 83% were detected once. Clones ranked in the top ten supply roughly 1.5% of the sample.

Sequenced: PBMCs. This clonotype was sampled from a girl aged 5-17 years in good health and CMV-seronegative. The chain is encoded by TRBV4-2 joined to TRBJ2-3, with 8 junctional bases fitting TRBD2. The CDR3 has the sequence CASSRYQIPGTRGTDTQYF. The base sequence is TGTGCCAGCAGCCGCTACCAGATCCCCGGGACTAGGGGCACAGATACGCAGTATTTT.